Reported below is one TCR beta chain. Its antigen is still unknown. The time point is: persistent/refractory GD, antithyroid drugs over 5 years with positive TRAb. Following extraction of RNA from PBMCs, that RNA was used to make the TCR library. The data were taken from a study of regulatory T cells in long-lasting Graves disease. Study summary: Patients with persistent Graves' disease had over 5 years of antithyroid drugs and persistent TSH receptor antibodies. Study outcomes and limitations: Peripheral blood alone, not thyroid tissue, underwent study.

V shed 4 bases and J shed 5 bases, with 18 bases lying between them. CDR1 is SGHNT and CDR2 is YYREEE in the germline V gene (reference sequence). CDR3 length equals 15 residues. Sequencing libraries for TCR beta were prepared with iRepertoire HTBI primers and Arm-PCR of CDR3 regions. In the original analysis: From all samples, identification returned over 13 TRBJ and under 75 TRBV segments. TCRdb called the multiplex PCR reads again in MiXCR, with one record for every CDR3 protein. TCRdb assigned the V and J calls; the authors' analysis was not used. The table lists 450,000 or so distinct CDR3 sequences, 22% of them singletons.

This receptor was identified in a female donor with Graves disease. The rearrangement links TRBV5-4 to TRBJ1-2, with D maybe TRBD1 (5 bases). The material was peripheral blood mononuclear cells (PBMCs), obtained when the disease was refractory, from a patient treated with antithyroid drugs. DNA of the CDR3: TGTGCCAGCAGCAGCCCCCGGGGGACTGGGTATGGCTACACCTTC. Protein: CASSSPRGTGYGYTF.